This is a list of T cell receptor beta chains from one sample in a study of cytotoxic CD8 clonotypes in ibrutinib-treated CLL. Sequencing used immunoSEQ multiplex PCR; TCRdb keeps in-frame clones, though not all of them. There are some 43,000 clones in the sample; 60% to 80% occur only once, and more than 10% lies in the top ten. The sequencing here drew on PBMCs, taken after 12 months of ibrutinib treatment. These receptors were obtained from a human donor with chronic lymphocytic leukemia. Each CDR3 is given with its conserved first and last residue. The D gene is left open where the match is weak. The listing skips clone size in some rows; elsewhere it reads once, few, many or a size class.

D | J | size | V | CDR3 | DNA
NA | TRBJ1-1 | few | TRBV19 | CASSIASNTEAFF | TGTGCCAGTAGTATAGCCTCCAACACTGAAGCTTTCTTT
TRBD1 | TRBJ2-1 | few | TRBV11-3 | CASSFGLGGFEQFF | TGTGCCAGCAGCTTCGGCCTAGGGGGCTTTGAGCAGTTCTTC
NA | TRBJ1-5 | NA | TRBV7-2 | CASSRGGGQPQHF | TGTGCCAGCAGCCGAGGGGGGGGACAGCCCCAGCATTTT
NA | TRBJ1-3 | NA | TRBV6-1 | CASSEKFFSGNTIYF | TGTGCCAGCAGTGAGAAGTTTTTCTCTGGAAACACCATATATTTT
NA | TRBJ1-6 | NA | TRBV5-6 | CASSLVGGSNSPLHF | TGTGCCAGCAGCTTGGTGGGAGGAAGCAATTCACCCCTCCACTTT
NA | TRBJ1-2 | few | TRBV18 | CASSPPYRESSLKF | TGTGCCAGCTCACCACCGTACAGGGAATCCTCCCTAAAGTTC
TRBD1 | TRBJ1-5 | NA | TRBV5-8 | CASSSGQGAFQPQHF | TGTGCCAGCAGTTCGGGACAGGGGGCCTTTCAGCCCCAGCATTTT
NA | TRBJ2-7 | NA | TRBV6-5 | CASSYGQTSYEQYF | TGTGCCAGCAGTTACGGGCAGACAAGCTACGAGCAGTACTTC
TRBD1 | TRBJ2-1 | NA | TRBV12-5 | CASGTGQGYNEQFF | TGTGCTAGTGGGACGGGACAGGGCTACAATGAGCAGTTCTTC
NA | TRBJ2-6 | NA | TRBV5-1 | CASSDSPGANVLTF | TGCGCCAGCAGCGATTCGCCTGGGGCCAACGTCCTGACTTTC
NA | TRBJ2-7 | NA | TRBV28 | CASSPAGGRSYEQYF | TGTGCCAGCAGTCCGGCCGGGGGTCGCTCCTACGAGCAGTACTTC
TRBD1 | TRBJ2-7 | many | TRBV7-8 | CASSLPGQGANEQYF | TGTGCCAGCAGTCTACCGGGACAGGGGGCCAACGAGCAGTACTTC
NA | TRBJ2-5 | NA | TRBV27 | CASSLRGAGVPQYF | TGTGCCAGCAGTTTACGGGGGGCCGGCGTCCCCCAGTACTTC
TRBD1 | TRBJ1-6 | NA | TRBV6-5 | CASSSGQVYNSPLHF | TGTGCCAGCAGTTCGGGACAGGTTTATAATTCACCCCTCCACTTT
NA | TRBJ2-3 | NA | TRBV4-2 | CASSQDPQGGDTQYF | TGTGCCAGCAGCCAAGATCCCCAGGGCGGAGATACGCAGTATTTT
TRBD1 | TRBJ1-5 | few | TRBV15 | CATSRVRGSQPQHF | TGTGCCACCAGCAGAGTCAGGGGGAGTCAGCCCCAGCATTTT
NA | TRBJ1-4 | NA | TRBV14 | CASSQVRTAPKLFF | TGTGCCAGCAGCCAAGTTAGAACAGCACCAAAACTGTTTTTT
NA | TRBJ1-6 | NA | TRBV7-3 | CASSLRGQRYNSPLHF | TGTGCCAGCAGCTTAAGAGGACAAAGGTATAATTCACCCCTCCACTTT
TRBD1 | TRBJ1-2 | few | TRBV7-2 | CASSWGQEHYGYTF | TGTGCCAGCAGCTGGGGACAGGAACACTATGGCTACACCTTC
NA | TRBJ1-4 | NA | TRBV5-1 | CASSQELATNEKLFF | TGCGCCAGCAGCCAAGAGCTCGCAACTAATGAAAAACTGTTTTTT
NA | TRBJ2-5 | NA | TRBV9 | CASSKPSGTQYF | TGTGCCAGCAGCAAGCCCTCGGGGACCCAGTACTTC
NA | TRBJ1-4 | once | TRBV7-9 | CASSLLGVSSEKLFF | TGTGCCAGCAGCTTATTGGGGGTTTCGAGCGAAAAACTGTTTTTT
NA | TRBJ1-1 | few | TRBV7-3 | CASSLMGTAEAFF | TGTGCCAGCAGCTTAATGGGGACGGCCGAAGCTTTCTTT
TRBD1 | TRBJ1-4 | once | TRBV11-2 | CASSIRTGGTEKLFF | TGTGCCAGCAGCATTCGGACAGGGGGGACTGAAAAACTGTTTTTT
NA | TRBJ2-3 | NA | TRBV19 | CASSLDPRLDTQYF | TGTGCCAGTAGTCTCGACCCCCGTTTAGATACGCAGTATTTT
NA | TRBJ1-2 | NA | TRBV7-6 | CASSPFETYGYTF | TGTGCCAGCAGCCCCTTTGAGACCTATGGCTACACCTTC
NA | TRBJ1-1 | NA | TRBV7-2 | CASSLNQGNTEAFF | TGTGCCAGCAGCTTGAACCAGGGGAACACTGAAGCTTTCTTT
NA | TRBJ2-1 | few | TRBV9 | CASSVAGGAWQFF | TGTGCCAGCAGCGTAGCTGGGGGGGCCTGGCAGTTCTTC
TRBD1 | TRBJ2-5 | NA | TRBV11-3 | CASSLGEGTDNKETQYF | TGTGCCAGCAGCTTGGGTGAGGGGACAGACAACAAAGAGACCCAGTACTTC
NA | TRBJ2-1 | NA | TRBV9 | CASNGGLSYNEQFF | TGTGCCAGCAACGGGGGCCTCTCCTACAATGAGCAGTTCTTC
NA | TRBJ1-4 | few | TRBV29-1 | CSAKTGEKLFF | TGCAGCGCCAAGACCGGTGAAAAACTGTTTTTT
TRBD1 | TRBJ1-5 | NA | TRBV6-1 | CASSANRGQPQHF | TGTGCCAGCAGTGCCAACAGGGGTCAGCCCCAGCATTTT
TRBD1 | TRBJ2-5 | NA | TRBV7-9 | CASSPPSRDSYQETQYF | TGTGCCAGCAGCCCACCCTCCCGGGACAGTTATCAAGAGACCCAGTACTTC
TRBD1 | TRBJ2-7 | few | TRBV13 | CASSSLDRVYDEQYF | TGTGCCAGCAGCTCCCTGGACAGGGTTTATGACGAGCAGTACTTC
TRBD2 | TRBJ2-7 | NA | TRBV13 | CASSFSGLATYEQYF | TGTGCCAGCAGCTTTTCGGGACTAGCGACCTACGAGCAGTACTTC
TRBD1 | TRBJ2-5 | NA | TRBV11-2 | CATSRGRAETQYF | TGTGCCACCTCCAGGGGGCGTGCAGAGACCCAGTACTTC
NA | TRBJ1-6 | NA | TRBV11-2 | CASSLVGDSPLHF | TGTGCCAGCAGCTTAGTCGGCGATTCACCCCTCCACTTT
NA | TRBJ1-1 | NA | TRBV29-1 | CSVKWAGANTEAFF | TGCAGTGTAAAGTGGGCAGGGGCAAACACTGAAGCTTTCTTT
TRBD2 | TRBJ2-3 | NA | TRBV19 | CASSPRLAGSTDTQYF | TGTGCCAGTAGTCCCCGACTAGCGGGGAGCACAGATACGCAGTATTTT
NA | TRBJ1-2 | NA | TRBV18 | CASSRDVRDGYTF | TGTGCCAGCTCACGGGACGTAAGGGATGGCTACACCTTC
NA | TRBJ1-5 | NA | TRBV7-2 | CASSLASNSNQPQHF | TGTGCCAGCAGCTTAGCTTCAAATAGCAATCAGCCCCAGCATTTT
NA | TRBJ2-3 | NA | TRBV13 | CASSPRGLPAQYF | TGTGCCAGCAGCCCTAGGGGACTCCCGGCGCAGTATTTT
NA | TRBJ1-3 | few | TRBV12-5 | CASGFGRADSSGNTIYF | TGTGCTAGTGGTTTTGGACGGGCAGACTCATCTGGAAACACCATATATTTT
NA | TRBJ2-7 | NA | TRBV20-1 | CSASRDYEQYF | TGCAGTGCTAGCCGGGACTACGAGCAGTACTTC
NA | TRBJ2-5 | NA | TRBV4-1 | CASSQWPKQETQYF | TGCGCCAGCAGCCAATGGCCAAAACAAGAGACCCAGTACTTC
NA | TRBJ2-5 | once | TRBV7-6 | CASSLNSLGTMRETQYF | TGTGCCAGCAGCTTGAACTCTCTCGGGACGATGCGGGAGACCCAGTACTTC
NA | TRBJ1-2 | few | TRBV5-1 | CASSLAPDSPYNYGYTF | TGCGCCAGCAGCTTGGCGCCGGACAGCCCTTATAACTATGGCTACACCTTC
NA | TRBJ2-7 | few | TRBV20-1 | CSARFFGEQYF | TGCAGTGCTAGGTTCTTTGGCGAGCAGTACTTC
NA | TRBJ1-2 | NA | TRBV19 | CASWGGTRQLLRNYGYTF | TGTGCCAGTTGGGGGGGGACCCGACAACTCCTCCGGAACTATGGCTACACCTTC
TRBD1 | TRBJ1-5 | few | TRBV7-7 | CASSQKDRCNQPQHF | TGTGCTAGCAGCCAAAAGGACAGGTGCAATCAGCCCCAGCATTTT
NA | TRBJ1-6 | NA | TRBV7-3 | CASGLKRPPYNSPLHF | TGTGCCAGCGGTCTGAAAAGACCCCCTTATAATTCACCCCTCCACTTT
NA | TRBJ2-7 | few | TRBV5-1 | CASSEALIAYEQYF | TGCGCCAGCAGCGAGGCCCTTATCGCCTACGAGCAGTACTTC
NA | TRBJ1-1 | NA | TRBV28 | CASSSHSGLGNTEAFF | TGTGCCAGCAGCAGTCACTCAGGGTTAGGGAACACTGAAGCTTTCTTT
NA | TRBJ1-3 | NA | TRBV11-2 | CASSLDKVSGNTIYF | TGTGCCAGCAGCTTAGATAAGGTCTCTGGAAACACCATATATTTT